Below, 24 T cell receptor beta chains from the same sample are listed, as sequenced in a study of blood T cell repertoires in COVID-19 (dated by TCRdb to about 2020). Libraries came from the immunoSEQ multiplex PCR assay. In TCRdb, the immuneACCESS table is reduced to in-frame sequences with V and J assigned. These tables do not hold every clone; where another copy was compared, an unresolved V gene accounts for under half, and the others remain unexplained. The sample yields fewer than 300,000 clones; roughly 92% were counted once. Of the sample, 2.2% falls within the top ten clones. The sample taken for sequencing was peripheral blood. Source of these receptors: a woman younger than 45 with COVID-19, enrolled during active disease.

V gene TRBV6-5 combines with J gene TRBJ2-2; D gene unclear. The germline CDR1 and CDR2 sequences are MNHEY and SVGAGI. The V end was cut by 2 bases, the J end by 6 bases, with 7 bases between. CDR3 length: 13 residues. CDR3 residues: CASSYQVSGELFF. The CDR3 nucleotides are TGTGCCAGCAGTTACCAGGTGTCCGGGGAGCTGTTTTTT.

The V call is TRBV10-3, the J call TRBJ2-6; TRBD1 might be the D (5 bases). V gave up 6 bases and J gave up 3 bases, with 12 bases separating them. CDR1 is ENHRY, CDR2 SYGVKD, per germline. CDR3 length equals 15 residues. As DNA, the CDR3 is TGTGCCATCAGCGGTGACAGCGATGGGGCCAACGTCCTGACTTTC. It yields the protein CAISGDSDGANVLTF.

The table lists this clone with a few counts. The J gene is TRBJ1-1, the V gene TRBV7-6, with 7 bases fitting TRBD1. There are 17 residues in the CDR3. Germline values: CDR1 SGHVS, CDR2 FNYEAQ. J lost 1 base, V lost 5 bases, and 13 bases had no gene match. The CDR3 sequence is CASSTYRGSARNTEAFF. CDR3 bases: TGTGCCAGCAGCACCTACAGGGGAAGTGCGAGGAACACTGAAGCTTTCTTT. The entire variable domain, with the rest obtained from reference TRBV7-6 and TRBJ1-1, is as follows: GAGVSQSPRYKVTKRGQDVALRCDPISGHVSLYWYRQALGQGPEFLTYFNYEAQQDKSGLPNDRFSAERPEGSISTLTIQRTEQRDSAMYRCASSTYRGSARNTEAFFGQGTRLTVV.

This rearrangement joins TRBV27 to TRBJ1-1; D is unclear. The CDR3 has 13 residues. Germline CDR1 MNHEY, CDR2 SMNVEV (reference sequence). V shed 2 bases and J shed 0 bases, with 4 bases lying between them. CDR3 DNA: TGTGCCAGCAGTTTAACATTGAACACTGAAGCTTTCTTT. Amino acids: CASSLTLNTEAFF.

V is TRBV7-2 and J is TRBJ1-2, with TRBD1 identical over 9 bases. From germline, CDR1 is SGHTA and CDR2 FQGNSA. With 1 base clipped from V and 8 bases from J, the junction kept 5 bases outside the gene matches. The CDR3 runs to 14 residues. Written as DNA, the CDR3 is TGTGCCAGCAGCTTAGGGGGACAGGGTCGGGGCTACACCTTC. This sequence encodes CASSLGGQGRGYTF.

The J gene is TRBJ2-7, the V gene TRBV27; 11 bases match TRBD1. Germline CDR1 MNHEY, CDR2 SMNVEV (reference sequence). The CDR3 loop spans 16 amino acids. V lost 5 bases, J lost 4 bases, and 10 bases stayed unmatched. CDR3 protein: CASSPWTGGDPYEQYF. DNA of the CDR3: TGTGCCAGCAGTCCCTGGACAGGGGGCGATCCATACGAGCAGTACTTC.

The chain uses TRBV24-1 and TRBJ1-2; D may be TRBD1 (6 bases). Deletions cut 7 bases from V and 2 bases from J, with 10 bases between. This CDR3 comprises 13 residues. Germline V gene sequence: CDR1 KGHDR, CDR2 SFDVKD. The CDR3 nucleotides are TGTGCCACCAGCCCGACAGGAAACTATGGCTACACCTTC. Its translation is CATSPTGNYGYTF.

The chain combines TRBV5-6 with TRBJ2-3; a weak D match, TRBD2 (5 bases). CDR1 is SGHDT and CDR2 is YYEEEE in the germline V gene. The CDR3 has 15 amino acids. Trimming pared 0 bases from V and 0 bases from J, leaving 8 bases between. CDR3 sequence (DNA): TGTGCCAGCAGCTTGGATGCGGGCAGCACAGATACGCAGTATTTT. Amino acid sequence: CASSLDAGSTDTQYF.

In its sample, this clone was seen once. The J gene is TRBJ1-6, the V gene TRBV19; D unresolved. Per the germline V gene, CDR1 is LNHDA and CDR2 is SQIVND (reference sequence). CDR3 size: 14 residues. With 7 bases removed from V and 4 bases from J, the gap between germline ends came to 11 bases. This chain's CDR3 is CASNERVYNSPLHF. CDR3 coding DNA: TGTGCCAGTAACGAGAGGGTGTATAATTCACCCCTCCACTTT.

The gene calls are TRBV28 and TRBJ2-4; 7 positions agree with TRBD1. This CDR3 has 15 residues. V shed 0 bases and J 12 bases; nucleotides not matched to a gene: 11. CDR1 is MDHEN and CDR2 is SYDVKM in the germline V gene. CDR3 sequence (DNA): TGTGCCAGCAGTTTATGGACAGGGAAAGCTACCCGTCAGTACTTC. The encoded protein is CASSLWTGKATRQYF. The variable domain in full, with the rest retrieved from reference TRBV28 and TRBJ2-4, is DVKVTQSSRYLVKRTGEKVFLECVQDMDHENMFWYRQDPGLGLRLIYFSYDVKMKEKGDIPEGYSVSREKKERFSLILESASTNQTSMYLCASSLWTGKATRQYFGAGTRLSVL.

This clone was detected only once. The chain employs TRBV25-1 and TRBJ1-1; D may be TRBD1 (6 bases). This CDR3 spans 15 amino acids. Germline V CDR1 and CDR2: MGHDK, SYGVNS. The V end lost 3 bases, the J end lost 3 bases, and 14 bases lay between the germline ends. CDR3 coding DNA: TGTGCCAGCAGTGAGGGGGGGCCAGGGGACACTGAAGCTTTCTTT. Translated: CASSEGGPGDTEAFF.

V and J are TRBV19 and TRBJ1-2; D possibly corresponds to TRBD1 (6 bases). The CDR3 sequence is 14 residues long. Trimming took off 6 bases at V and 2 bases at J, with 13 bases between the two ends. Germline CDR1 is LNHDA and CDR2 is SQIVND (reference sequence). This chain's CDR3 is CASSPQGRNYGYTF. CDR3 in DNA: TGTGCCAGTAGCCCACAGGGTCGGAACTATGGCTACACCTTC.

The J gene is TRBJ2-5, the V gene TRBV18; the match to TRBD2 covers 11 bases. Germline-derived CDR1 and CDR2 are KGHSH and LQKENI. The CDR3 is made up of 16 amino acids. V lost 3 bases, J lost 6 bases, and 9 bases stayed unmatched. The CDR3 region is CASSPETSGSGKTQYF. The CDR3 DNA follows: TGTGCCAGCTCACCCGAAACTAGCGGGAGTGGAAAGACCCAGTACTTC.

This chain connects TRBV5-4 to TRBJ2-7, with D possibly being TRBD1 (6 bases). The CDR3 is 14 amino acids. Germline loops: CDR1 SGHNT, CDR2 YYREEE (reference sequence). V was trimmed by 0 bases and J by 6 bases, leaving 13 bases between them. The CDR3 coding sequence is TGTGCCAGCAGCTTGGCCAGGGGTAGAAGCGAGCAGTACTTC. Protein: CASSLARGRSEQYF.

To note about this clone: Its ends do not fully match the called genes, so a read error is possible. The V and J genes are TRBV9 and TRBJ2-2, with D possibly being TRBD2 (5 bases). This CDR3 has 16 amino acids. Germline V gene lookup returns CDR1 SGDLS and CDR2 YYNGEE. For the CDR3, the DNA is TGTGCCAGCAGCGTAGGAAGCGATATACCCACCGGGGAGTTGTTTTTT. This translates into CASSVGSDIPTGELFF.

This chain connects TRBV5-4 to TRBJ2-1; tentative D call: TRBD2 (6 bases). Looked up from germline, CDR1 is SGHNT and CDR2 is YYREEE (reference sequence). CDR3 length: 15 residues. The V and J ends lost 4 bases and 2 bases respectively, with 13 bases between them. The DNA for the CDR3 is TGTGCCAGCAGCCCTGGGGGGACTGCCTACAATGAGCAGTTCTTC. Translated: CASSPGGTAYNEQFF.

The CDR3 DNA sequence: TGCGCCAGCAGCCCCGGACAGGCCAACACTGAAGCTTTCTTT. Its translation is CASSPGQANTEAFF. The V and J genes are TRBV5-1 and TRBJ1-1; 7 bases are shared with TRBD1. This CDR3 has 14 residues. The trim removed 4 bases at V and 2 bases at J, leaving 5 bases unmatched. The germline V gene encodes CDR1 SGHRS and CDR2 YFSETQ.

The chain is built from TRBV6-5 and TRBJ1-1, with D possibly matching TRBD1 (6 bases). The V end lost 5 bases, the J end lost 2 bases, and 12 bases lay between the germline ends. Looked up from germline, CDR1 is MNHEY and CDR2 is SVGAGI. The CDR3 sequence is 14 residues long. The DNA for the CDR3 is TGTGCCAGCAGTCTCCACAGGGATAACACTGAAGCTTTCTTT. Translation: CASSLHRDNTEAFF.

V gene TRBV4-1 combines with J gene TRBJ2-1; possibly TRBD1 for D (6 bases). The length of the CDR3 is 17 residues. The V gene lost 0 bases and the J gene lost 4 bases, with 16 bases spanning the gap. Germline V gives CDR1 MGHRA, CDR2 YSYEKL. In nucleotides, the CDR3 is TGCGCCAGCAGCCAAGATTGGGGACAAGGGGTTTACAATGAGCAGTTCTTC. Its translation: CASSQDWGQGVYNEQFF.

V and J are TRBV6-5 and TRBJ2-7, with a weak D call TRBD2 (6 bases). The V gene lost 7 bases and the J gene lost 0 bases, with 16 bases spanning the gap. The CDR3 has 15 residues. Germline-derived CDR1 and CDR2 are MNHEY and SVGAGI. The CDR3: CASISGLPNSYEQYF. The CDR3 DNA reads as TGTGCCAGCATTTCGGGACTCCCGAACTCCTACGAGCAGTACTTC.

This chain links TRBV2 with TRBJ2-3; the match to TRBD1 covers 7 bases. Trimming at V came to 2 bases and at J to 2 bases, leaving 4 bases not matched to a gene. CDR1 is SNHLY, CDR2 FYNNEI, per germline. This CDR3 spans 15 amino acids. The DNA for the CDR3 is TGTGCCAGCAGTGAATATGGACAGGCCACAGATACGCAGTATTTT. Translation: CASSEYGQATDTQYF.

This clone was seen only a few times. The chain employs TRBV5-6 and TRBJ1-1; D uncertain. The CDR3 has 16 residues. CDR1 and CDR2 (germline): SGHDT, YYEEEE. V lost 1 base, J lost 0 bases, and 13 bases lay in between. CDR3 nucleotides: TGTGCCAGCAGCTTGACAAGAGGAGTAATGAACACTGAAGCTTTCTTT. Protein sequence: CASSLTRGVMNTEAFF.

The chain employs TRBV20-1 and TRBJ2-3; TRBD2 aligns across 13 bases. With V trimmed by 3 bases and J by 1 base, 13 bases remained unmatched. The length of the CDR3 is 19 residues. Germline CDR1 and CDR2: DFQATT and SNEGSKA (reference sequence). This chain's CDR3 is CSASGGTSGNWGGTDTQYF. CDR3 nucleotides: TGCAGTGCTAGTGGAGGGACTAGCGGGAACTGGGGGGGCACAGATACGCAGTATTTT.

The chain carries TRBV9 and TRBJ2-7; 11 nucleotides agree with TRBD2. The CDR3 runs to 15 residues. V lost 3 bases and J lost 1; bases outside the gene matches: 3. Germline loops: CDR1 SGDLS, CDR2 YYNGEE. The chain's CDR3 is CASSEGLAESYEQYF. In DNA, the CDR3 is TGTGCCAGCAGCGAGGGACTAGCGGAGTCCTACGAGCAGTACTTC.